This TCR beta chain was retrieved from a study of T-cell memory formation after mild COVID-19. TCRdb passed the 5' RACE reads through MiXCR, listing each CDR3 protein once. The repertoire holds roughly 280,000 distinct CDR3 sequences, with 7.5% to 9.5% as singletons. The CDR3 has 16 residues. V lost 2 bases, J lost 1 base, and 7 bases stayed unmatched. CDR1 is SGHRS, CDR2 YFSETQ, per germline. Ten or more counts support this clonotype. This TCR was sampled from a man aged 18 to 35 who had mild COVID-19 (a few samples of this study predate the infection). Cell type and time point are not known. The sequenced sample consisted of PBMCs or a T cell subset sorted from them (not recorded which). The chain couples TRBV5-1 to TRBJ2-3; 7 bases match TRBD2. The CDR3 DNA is TGCGCCAGCAGCTTACCGATGGGAGGGGGCACAGATACGCAGTATTTT. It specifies CASSLPMGGGTDTQYF.